This T cell receptor beta chain was obtained from a study of blood T cell repertoires in COVID-19. Study details: PBMCs, B-cell-depleted T cells, or T cells were the source of the cDNA or gDNA that made up the material.

The germline V gene has CDR1 LNHDA and CDR2 SQIVND (reference sequence). This CDR3 has 12 residues. Trimming took 10 bases from V and 2 from J, leaving 11 bases between them. Authors' analysis steps: Estimation of nucleated cell counts relied on the amplification of reference gene primers. The repertoire was sequenced with immunoSEQ multiplex PCR; TCRdb's copy has only in-frame clones and lacks some. The V and J calls and clone size come from that table; D and trimming were worked out from the DNA. Here the sample spans around 79,000 clones, about 89% being singletons. Sequencing input: peripheral blood. The clonotype was recovered from a man between 65 and 80 years old with active or convalescent COVID-19. The chain joins TRBV19 to TRBJ1-2; D gene unclear. The CDR3 loop reads CAIRGINYGYTF. CDR3 DNA sequence: TGTGCCATCAGAGGGATAAACTATGGCTACACCTTC.